This T cell receptor (beta chain) was recorded in a study of cytomegalovirus exposure and HLA in healthy donors. The PCR ran on 60 Vbeta and 13 Jbeta primers. Here immunoSEQ multiplex PCR was the method, and the copy in TCRdb shows in-frame clones only, minus some. The sample has roughly 120,000 clones, and its top ten clones hold 2.5% to 3%. Donors showed nominal health when sampled, although they likely had unrecorded immune exposures. Findings and limits, study-wide: Prior analysis indicated that the majority of TCR beta V segments exhibited productivity approximately 87% or approximately 30% of the time. The classifier was said to identify cytomegalovirus status with high specificity and sensitivity.

Between the trimmed V and J ends, which lost 5 bases and 4 bases, there was a span of 23 bases. The CDR3 sequence is 17 residues long. The germline CDR1 and CDR2 sequences are PRHDT and FYEKMQ (reference sequence). As to this clone: Its specificity is unknown.

This receptor was taken from a man aged 25-45 years in good health and CMV-seronegative. Material: PBMCs. The chain combines TRBV13 with TRBJ1-2, with a tentative D call TRBD1 (5 bases). In DNA form, the CDR3 reads TGTGCCAGCAGCCCGACGGTAGGGCAGGGATCCTCCTATGGCTACACCTTC. This sequence encodes CASSPTVGQGSSYGYTF.